Presented here are 31 T cell receptor beta chains from one specimen sequenced in a study of blood T cell repertoires in COVID-19. Here immunoSEQ multiplex PCR was the method, and the copy in TCRdb shows in-frame clones only, minus some. The data contain 200,000 to 300,000 clones, about nine tenths of them singletons. The source material was peripheral blood. The receptor source for this set is a middle-aged woman who had recovered from COVID-19.

The rearrangement joins TRBV7-9 to TRBJ2-2; tentative D call: TRBD1 (5 bases). This CDR3 is 14 amino acids long. Germline CDR1 reads SEHNR; CDR2 reads FQNEAQ (reference sequence). The V gene lost 3 bases and the J gene lost 4 bases, with 9 bases spanning the gap. CDR3 residues: CASSLMQGTGELFF. In DNA, the CDR3 is TGTGCCAGCAGCTTGATGCAGGGCACCGGGGAGCTGTTTTTT.

V gene TRBV5-4 combines with J gene TRBJ1-2; 8 nucleotides match TRBD1. CDR1 is SGHNT and CDR2 is YYREEE in the germline V gene (reference sequence). Trimming removed 6 bases from V and 2 bases from J; junction bases left unmatched: 6. The CDR3 runs to 14 residues. In DNA, the CDR3 is TGTGCCAGCAAGCGAACAGGGGGGAACTATGGCTACACCTTC. Translation gives CASKRTGGNYGYTF.

The chain employs TRBV11-2 and TRBJ2-7; 8 nucleotides agree with TRBD2. J was trimmed by 2 bases and V by 0 bases; bases with no gene match: 9. Germline V lookup: CDR1 SGHAT, CDR2 FQNNGV. This CDR3 comprises 17 residues. CDR3 amino acids: CASSLDSGGTLPYEQYF. The CDR3 coding sequence is TGTGCCAGCAGCTTAGACTCGGGAGGGACTCTCCCCTACGAGCAGTACTTC.

The chain joins TRBV10-2 to TRBJ1-1; D not certain. The V end was cut by 8 bases, the J end by 1 base, with 5 bases between. CDR1 WSHSY and CDR2 SAAADI come from the germline V gene. The CDR3 totals 11 residues. The CDR3 DNA is TGCGCCAGCGGCTCGAACACTGAAGCTTTCTTT. Translated: CASGSNTEAFF.

Here the CDR3 reads CASSDTGTGSFDYGYTF. The CDR3 coding sequence is TGTGCCAGCAGTGACACCGGGACAGGGTCCTTTGACTATGGCTACACCTTC. The chain combines TRBV6-1 with TRBJ1-2; 9 bases align to TRBD1. This CDR3 is 17 amino acids long. Germline V gives CDR1 MNHNS, CDR2 SASEGT. Unmatched junction bases numbered 11, after V lost 3 bases and J lost 3 bases.

CDR3: CSVGVRASSGYTF. The CDR3 coding sequence is TGCAGCGTTGGTGTCAGGGCAAGCTCCGGCTACACCTTC. The chain has TRBV29-1 and TRBJ1-2, with D tentatively TRBD1 (5 bases). V was trimmed by 4 bases and J by 8 bases, leaving 17 bases between them. The CDR3 loop spans 13 amino acids. Germline-derived CDR1 and CDR2 are SQVTM and ANQGSEA. Full variable domain (missing parts from reference TRBV29-1 and TRBJ1-2): SAVISQKPSRDICQRGTSLTIQCQVDSQVTMMFWYRQQPGQSLTLIATANQGSEATYESGFVIDKFPISRPNLTFSTLTVSNMSPEDSSIYLCSVGVRASSGYTFGSGTRLTVV.

The J gene is TRBJ2-5, the V gene TRBV20-1; 8 bases are a match to TRBD1. Trimming cost V 5 bases and J 6 bases; bases outside gene matches: 11. The germline CDR1 and CDR2 sequences are DFQATT and SNEGSKA (reference sequence). The CDR3 loop spans 14 amino acids. The CDR3 loop is CSAGGQGAGKTQYF. The CDR3 nucleotides read TGCAGTGCTGGTGGACAGGGAGCCGGGAAGACCCAGTACTTC.

The V and J genes are TRBV9 and TRBJ2-5; 8 bases map to TRBD1. Germline CDR1 is SGDLS and CDR2 is YYNGEE. This CDR3 contains 14 residues. With V trimmed by 3 bases and J by 5 bases, 6 bases remained unmatched. The DNA of the CDR3 is TGTGCCAGCAGCGGGGACAGGTCGTGGGAGACCCAGTACTTC. Protein sequence: CASSGDRSWETQYF.

The CDR3 DNA sequence: TGCGCCAGCAGCTTGGACCTGACAGGGTCGGATGGCTACACCTTC. Encoded protein: CASSLDLTGSDGYTF. The gene calls are TRBV5-1 and TRBJ1-2; TRBD1 agrees at 7 bases. From germline, CDR1 is SGHRS and CDR2 YFSETQ. The junction had 8 bases not matched to a gene; V was cut back by 0 bases and J by 6 bases. The CDR3 has 15 residues.

The J gene is TRBJ2-1, the V gene TRBV5-1; 10 nucleotides align to TRBD2. Germline loops: CDR1 SGHRS, CDR2 YFSETQ. Losses at the gene ends were 4 bases for V and 9 bases for J; bases not matched to a gene: 7. The CDR3 length is 14 residues. The CDR3 reads CASSEGLAIGEQFF. The CDR3 bases are TGCGCCAGCAGCGAGGGACTAGCGATCGGTGAGCAGTTCTTC.

The chain uses TRBV30 and TRBJ1-2; no firm D call. Germline values: CDR1 GTSNPN, CDR2 SVGIG (reference sequence). V lost 7 bases and J 7 bases, leaving 34 bases between the germline ends. The CDR3 is 18 residues long. CDR3 protein: CAFRGRPGRRAPRGGYTF. CDR3 sequence (DNA): TGTGCCTTCAGAGGGCGTCCAGGACGGCGGGCCCCTAGAGGTGGCTACACCTTC.

This clone appeared once. The rearrangement joins TRBV3-1 (or the pseudogene TRBV3-2) to TRBJ2-5, with 8 bases identical to TRBD1. The CDR3 length is 17 residues. Germline CDR1 is LGHDT and CDR2 is YNNKEL (reference sequence). After removal of 4 bases from V and 2 bases from J, the junction contained 12 bases not matched to a gene. The CDR3 region has the DNA TGTGCCAGCAGCCGAGTCTCCGGGACAGGAATTCAAGAGACCCAGTACTTC. Its protein is CASSRVSGTGIQETQYF.

This clone was detected a few times. DNA of the CDR3: TGTGCCAGCAGCCCTATCCGGGGGGCTGGAAACACCATATATTTT. It is translated as CASSPIRGAGNTIYF. The chain is built from TRBV3-1 (or the pseudogene TRBV3-2) and TRBJ1-3; tentatively, D is TRBD1 (5 bases). CDR1 LGHDT and CDR2 YNNKEL come from the germline V gene (reference sequence). This CDR3 spans 15 amino acids. Trimming took off 4 bases at V and 2 bases at J, with 12 bases between the two ends.

Points on this clone: The same CDR3 also results from other DNA sequences found in this sample. The chain is built from TRBV4-3 and TRBJ1-1; TRBD1 is a possible D gene (5 bases). This CDR3 is 13 amino acids long. V gave up 6 bases and J gave up 1 base, with 9 bases separating them. Germline values: CDR1 LGHNA, CDR2 YSLEER. The CDR3: CASSLDRNTEAFF. DNA of the CDR3: TGCGCCAGCAGTCTAGACAGGAACACTGAAGCTTTCTTT.

CDR3 loop: CASSLGGTSGGETQYF. The CDR3 DNA follows: TGTGCCAGCAGCTTAGGTGGGACTAGCGGGGGGGAGACCCAGTACTTC. The J gene is TRBJ2-5, the V gene TRBV7-2; 15 nucleotides match TRBD2. This CDR3 spans 16 amino acids. Germline CDR1 is SGHTA and CDR2 is FQGNSA. Unmatched junction bases numbered 2, after V lost 1 base and J lost 5 bases. The full variable domain, rest sourced from reference TRBV7-2 and TRBJ2-5, is GAGVSQSPSNKVTEKGKDVELRCDPISGHTALYWYRQSLGQGLEFLIYFQGNSAPDKSGLPSDRFSAERTGGSVSTLTIQRTQQEDSAVYLCASSLGGTSGGETQYFGPGTRLLVL.

The chain has TRBV30 and TRBJ2-7; 7 bases map to TRBD2. This CDR3 is 14 amino acids long. Per the germline V gene, CDR1 is GTSNPN and CDR2 is SVGIG (reference sequence). V was pared by 6 bases and J by 0 bases, with 8 bases of the junction left unmatched. CDR3 sequence (DNA): TGTGCCTGTAACGGGGTAGCGGGCTCCTACGAGCAGTACTTC. Amino acid sequence: CACNGVAGSYEQYF. Supplemented by reference TRBV30 and TRBJ2-7, the full variable domain reads SQTIHQWPATLVQPVGSPLSLECTVEGTSNPNLYWYRQAAGRGLQLLFYSVGIGQISSEVPQNLSASRPQDRQFILSSKKLLLSDSGFYLCACNGVAGSYEQYFGPGTRLTVT.

The chain joins TRBV5-8 to TRBJ2-7; TRBD1 aligns across 8 bases. Germline trimming cut 1 base from V and 5 bases from J; bases unmatched to any gene: 5. Germline loops: CDR1 SGHTS, CDR2 YDEGEE. CDR3 length equals 14 residues. The CDR3 nucleotides read TGTGCCAGCAGCTTGTGGGACAGGAAGGACGAGCAGTACTTC. This encodes CASSLWDRKDEQYF. Full variable domain (outside the CDR3, taken from reference TRBV5-8 and TRBJ2-7): EAGVTQSPTHLIKTRGQQATLRCSPISGHTSVYWYQQALGLGLQFLLWYDEGEERNRGNFPPRFSGRQFPNYSSELNVNALELEDSALYLCASSLWDRKDEQYFGPGTRLTVT.

This rearrangement joins TRBV13 to TRBJ2-6; 8 nucleotides agree with TRBD1. The CDR3 is made up of 19 amino acids. V trimming: 5 bases; J trimming: 2 bases; junction bases outside the gene matches: 14. Per germline, CDR1 PRHDT and CDR2 FYEKMQ (reference sequence). The CDR3 sequence: CASSPHWGTGNAGANVLTF. The CDR3 bases are TGTGCCAGCAGCCCGCACTGGGGGACAGGTAACGCTGGGGCCAACGTCCTGACTTTC.

The chain recombines TRBV4-1 with TRBJ2-1; D may be TRBD1 (5 bases). V was trimmed by 2 bases and J by 9 bases, leaving 17 bases between them. The CDR3 sequence is 15 residues long. Germline loops: CDR1 MGHRA, CDR2 YSYEKL. The CDR3 loop is CASSQYLPQGGEQFF. DNA of the CDR3: TGCGCCAGCAGCCAATATCTCCCCCAGGGTGGTGAGCAGTTCTTC.

J is TRBJ1-2 and V is TRBV9, with a weak D call TRBD1 (6 bases). The V gene lost 3 bases and the J gene lost 5 bases, with 11 bases spanning the gap. The CDR3 runs to 13 residues. Germline V gene sequence: CDR1 SGDLS, CDR2 YYNGEE. DNA for the CDR3: TGTGCCAGCAGCGCATACAGGGCTTATGGCTACACCTTC. Translation gives CASSAYRAYGYTF.

The rearrangement links TRBV4-2 to TRBJ1-5, with D maybe TRBD1 (5 bases). The ends were cut back, 0 bases at V and 9 bases at J, with 15 bases in the middle. This CDR3 comprises 15 residues. Germline V gives CDR1 LGHNA, CDR2 YNFKEQ. CDR3 in DNA: TGTGCCAGCAGCCAAGAGGGCAGGGCCGGGGGGCCCCAGCATTTT. Amino acids: CASSQEGRAGGPQHF.

The rearrangement links TRBV5-1 to TRBJ2-5; 11 bases fit TRBD1. With 2 bases clipped from V and 5 bases from J, the junction kept 8 bases outside the gene matches. Germline V lookup: CDR1 SGHRS, CDR2 YFSETQ. The CDR3 is 16 amino acids. CDR3 in amino acids: CASSFRTGGLWETQYF. CDR3 DNA sequence: TGCGCCAGCAGCTTCAGGACAGGGGGCTTATGGGAGACCCAGTACTTC.

The V and J genes are TRBV2 and TRBJ2-7; 9 nucleotides align to TRBD1. This CDR3 is built from 14 residues. Germline CDR1 is SNHLY and CDR2 is FYNNEI. The junction had 7 bases not matched to a gene; V was cut back by 6 bases and J by 4 bases. CDR3 nucleotides: TGTGCCAGCAGGCTGACAGGGGGTCAGTACGAGCAGTACTTC. Encoded protein: CASRLTGGQYEQYF.

The CDR3 is CASSQEYMRTDTQYF. The CDR3 nucleotides read TGTGCCAGCAGCCAAGAATACATGCGCACAGATACGCAGTATTTT. The V and J genes are TRBV3-1 (or the pseudogene TRBV3-2) and TRBJ2-3; no firm D call. This CDR3 contains 15 residues. Trimming stripped 0 bases from V and 1 base from J, with 8 bases between. Germline CDR1 and CDR2: LGHDT and YNNKEL (reference sequence).

V usage is TRBV7-9 and J usage is TRBJ1-1; no firm D call. This CDR3 contains 13 residues. Germline lookup yields CDR1 SEHNR and CDR2 FQNEAQ (reference sequence). The V end was cut by 2 bases, the J end by 0 bases, with 4 bases between. In DNA, the CDR3 is TGTGCCAGCAGCTTATCCATGAACACTGAAGCTTTCTTT. Amino acids: CASSLSMNTEAFF.

This rearrangement joins TRBV23-1 to TRBJ2-5, with D perhaps matching TRBD1 (5 bases). TRBV23-1 falls under the ORF class, with uncertain function. This CDR3 is built from 16 residues. V was trimmed by 0 bases and J by 1 base, leaving 12 bases between them. Here the CDR3 reads CASSQSNRQGQETQYF. DNA of the CDR3: TGCGCCAGCAGTCAATCCAACCGGCAGGGCCAAGAGACCCAGTACTTC.

In regard to this clone: Other DNA sequences in the same sample also yield this CDR3. This rearrangement joins TRBV5-1 to TRBJ2-5; TRBD1 agrees at 10 bases. After removal of 2 bases from V and 4 bases from J, the junction contained 5 bases not matched to a gene. Germline V gives CDR1 SGHRS, CDR2 YFSETQ. This CDR3 is 15 amino acids long. The CDR3 protein is CASSFLTGGGETQYF. Written as DNA, the CDR3 is TGCGCCAGCAGCTTCCTGACAGGGGGCGGAGAGACCCAGTACTTC.

The V gene is TRBV3-1 (or the pseudogene TRBV3-2), the J gene TRBJ2-7, with 9 bases aligning to TRBD2. The ends lost 1 base at V and 5 bases at J; junction bases unmatched: 6. CDR1 and CDR2 from the germline V gene are LGHDT and YNNKEL (reference sequence). The CDR3 is 15 amino acids. In DNA, the CDR3 is TGTGCCAGCAGCCAAGGTGGGGGACTAGCCCACGAGCAGTACTTC. Translating it yields CASSQGGGLAHEQYF.

The chain joins TRBV12-5 to TRBJ2-2; possible D gene TRBD2, 6 bases. Between the trimmed V and J ends, which lost 7 bases and 5 bases, there was a span of 17 bases. This CDR3 contains 15 residues. The V gene's germline CDR1 is LGHNT and CDR2 FRNRAP. As DNA, the CDR3 is TGTGCTAGTGTTCCTGGGCTGGGGAGGACCGGGGAGCTGTTTTTT. Translating it yields CASVPGLGRTGELFF.

The rearrangement uses TRBV5-4 and TRBJ1-1, with a possible D match to TRBD1 (5 bases). V was shortened by 5 bases and J by 1 base, with 12 bases between the two germline ends. Germline V gene data show CDR1 as SGHNT and CDR2 as YYREEE (reference sequence). The CDR3 runs 14 residues. The CDR3 reads CASSPGGENTEAFF. CDR3 bases: TGTGCCAGCAGTCCCGGGGGTGAGAACACTGAAGCTTTCTTT.

The V gene is TRBV6-5, the J gene TRBJ1-5, with 7 bases that match TRBD1. The V gene end was trimmed by 0 bases and the J gene end by 4 bases; junction bases not matched to a gene: 3. Germline V gene data show CDR1 as MNHEY and CDR2 as SVGAGI. This CDR3 has 15 residues. CDR3 amino acids: CASSYSGTVNQPQHF. The CDR3 nucleotides read TGTGCCAGCAGTTACTCGGGGACAGTAAATCAGCCCCAGCATTTT.